Given below is one T cell receptor (beta chain) in context. No antigen is known for it. The data stem from a study of blood T cells in healthy people across ages. General study findings and limits: Older individuals had lower TCR beta diversity per million T cells (the decline was roughly linear). CMV status of donors was unknown, possibly confounding expanded clonotype changes.

For every donor, a draw yielded 7.5 to 10 milliliters of peripheral blood. For the second PCR, which ran for 7 to 11 cycles, a sample-barcoded 5' primer and a J-beta primer mix were used. A template-switch adaptor with 12 random nucleotides tagged each cDNA molecule. TCRdb redid the calling of the 5' RACE reads with MiXCR, one entry per CDR3 protein. The table lists approximately 850,000 distinct CDR3 sequences, 55% to 75% of them singletons. The clonotype was recovered from a man aged 25-40 years in good health. The sample was blood.

The CDR3 nucleotides read TGCAGCGTAGGGATCACGCCGGTGCCCAATGAGCAGTACTTC. Amino acid sequence: CSVGITPVPNEQYF. This sequence joins TRBV29-1 and TRBJ2-5; D is undetermined. V lost 6 bases and J 11 bases, leaving 25 bases between the germline ends. The CDR3 runs to 14 residues. Germline CDR1 is SQVTM and CDR2 is ANQGSEA.